This T cell receptor beta chain derives from a study of control samples from healthy donors and cancer patients. Germline V gives CDR1 SQVTM, CDR2 ANQGSEA. Trimming removed 2 bases from V and 6 bases from J; junction bases left unmatched: 5. This CDR3 is built from 13 residues. Some clones are missing from TCRdb's copy, which holds only in-frame ones; the method was immunoSEQ multiplex PCR. This table holds about 140,000 clones, under 95% found once. The table lists this clone with a few counts. This chain uses TRBV29-1 with TRBJ2-7; 9 bases are shared with TRBD1. Input material: blood. The receptor's source is a man between 18 and 35 years old in good health. The CDR3 DNA reads as TGCAGCGTTGAAAGACAGGGGGTGGGCGAGCAGTACTTC. Translation: CSVERQGVGEQYF.